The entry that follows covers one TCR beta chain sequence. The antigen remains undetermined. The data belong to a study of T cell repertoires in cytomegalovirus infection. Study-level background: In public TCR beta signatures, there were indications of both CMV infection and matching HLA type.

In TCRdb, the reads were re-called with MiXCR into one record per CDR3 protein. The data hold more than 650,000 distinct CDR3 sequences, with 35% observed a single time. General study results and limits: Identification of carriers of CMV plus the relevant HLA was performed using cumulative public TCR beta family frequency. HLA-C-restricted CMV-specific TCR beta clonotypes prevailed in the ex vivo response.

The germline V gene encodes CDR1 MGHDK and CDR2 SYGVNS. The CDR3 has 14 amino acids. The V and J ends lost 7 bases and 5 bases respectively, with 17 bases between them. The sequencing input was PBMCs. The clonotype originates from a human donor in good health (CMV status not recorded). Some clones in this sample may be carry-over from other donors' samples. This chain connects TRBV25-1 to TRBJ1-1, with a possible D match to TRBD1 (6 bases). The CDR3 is CASTLGGGRTEAFF. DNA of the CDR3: TGTGCCAGCACCCTAGGGGGAGGGAGGACTGAAGCTTTCTTT.